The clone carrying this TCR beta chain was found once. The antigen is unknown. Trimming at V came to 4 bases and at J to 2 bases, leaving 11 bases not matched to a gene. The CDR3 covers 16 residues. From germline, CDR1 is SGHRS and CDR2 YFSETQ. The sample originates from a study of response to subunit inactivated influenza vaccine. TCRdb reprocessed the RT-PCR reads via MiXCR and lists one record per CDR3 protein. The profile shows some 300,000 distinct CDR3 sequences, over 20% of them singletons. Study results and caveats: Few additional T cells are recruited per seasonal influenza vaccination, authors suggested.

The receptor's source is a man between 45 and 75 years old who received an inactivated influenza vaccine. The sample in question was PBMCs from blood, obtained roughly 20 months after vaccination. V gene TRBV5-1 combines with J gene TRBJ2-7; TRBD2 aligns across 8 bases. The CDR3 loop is CASSDKASGLTYEQYF. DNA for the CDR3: TGCGCCAGCAGCGACAAGGCTAGCGGGCTTACCTACGAGCAGTACTTC.